This TCR beta chain was captured in a study of OX40 agonist ivuxolimab in advanced cancers. Study-wide background: The mean age was about 57 years, ranging from roughly 23 to 90, with roughly four fifths of participants male. Treatment received earlier with anti-PD-1, anti-PD-L1 or anti-CTLA-4 agents was allowed, and more than 35% had some.

In the case of this clone: Its target is not known.

Sequencing was performed with immunoSEQ multiplex PCR; in TCRdb, only in-frame clones are kept and a portion is missing. The table includes 80,000 or so clones, around 85% detected once. The CDR3 covers 14 residues. V lost 2 bases and J lost 4, with 10 bases in between. In germline, CDR1 is SGHNT, CDR2 YYREEE (reference sequence). Whole-study findings and limits: The study observed clonal expansion of CD4+ and CD8+ blood T cells by week 6 at 0.1 to 3.0 mg/kg.

This sequence originates from an adult with an advanced solid tumor such as melanoma, head and neck, liver or kidney cancer. The specimen comprised CD4+ or CD8+ T cells sorted from blood, sampled in a trial of the OX40 agonist ivuxolimab. The V and J genes are TRBV5-4 and TRBJ2-1; D may be TRBD1 (5 bases). The CDR3, as DNA: TGTGCCAGCAGCTTCTTGGGGCAGTACAATGAGCAGTTCTTC. Protein product: CASSFLGQYNEQFF.